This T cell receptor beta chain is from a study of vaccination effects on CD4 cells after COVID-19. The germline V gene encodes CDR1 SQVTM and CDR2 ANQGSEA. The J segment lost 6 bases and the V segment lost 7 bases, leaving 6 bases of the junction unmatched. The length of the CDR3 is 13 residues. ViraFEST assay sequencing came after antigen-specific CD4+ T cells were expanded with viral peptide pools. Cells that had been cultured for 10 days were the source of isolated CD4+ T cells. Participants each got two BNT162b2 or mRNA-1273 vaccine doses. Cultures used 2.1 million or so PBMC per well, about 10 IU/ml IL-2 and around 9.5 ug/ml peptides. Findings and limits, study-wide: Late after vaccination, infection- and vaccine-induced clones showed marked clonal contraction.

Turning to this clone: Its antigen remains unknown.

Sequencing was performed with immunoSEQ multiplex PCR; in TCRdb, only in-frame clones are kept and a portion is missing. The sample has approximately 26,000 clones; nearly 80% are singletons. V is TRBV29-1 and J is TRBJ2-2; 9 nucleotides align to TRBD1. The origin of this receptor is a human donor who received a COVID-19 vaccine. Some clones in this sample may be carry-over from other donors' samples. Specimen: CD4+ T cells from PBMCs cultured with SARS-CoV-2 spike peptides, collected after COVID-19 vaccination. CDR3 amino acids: CSAGQGLAGELFF. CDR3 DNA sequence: TGCAGCGCCGGACAGGGGTTAGCCGGGGAGCTGTTTTTT.